This T cell receptor (beta chain) is from a study of blood T cell repertoires in COVID-19. About the study: Acute and convalescent COVID-19 samples came from the United States, Italy and Spain. The cDNA or gDNA used as material had been derived from T cells, B-cell-depleted T cells, or PBMCs.

Original data processing: Amplification of reference gene primers provided the estimated nucleated cell counts. Here immunoSEQ multiplex PCR was the method, and the copy in TCRdb shows in-frame clones only, minus some. That table gives V, J and clone size, and the DNA gave D and trimming. The table records approximately 210,000 clones, 92% of them present only once. The V end lost 1 base, the J end lost 0 bases, and 10 bases lay between the germline ends. The CDR3 sequence is 17 residues long. The germline V gene has CDR1 SGHDN and CDR2 FVKESK. The sample taken for sequencing was peripheral blood. The rearrangement joins TRBV14 to TRBJ2-6, with a possible D match to TRBD2 (6 bases). This sequence originates from a man aged 25-45 years with acute or convalescent COVID-19. CDR3 bases: TGTGCCAGCAGCCAAGTGGCGGGATACTCTGGGGCCAACGTCCTGACTTTC. Protein: CASSQVAGYSGANVLTF. Based on the CDR3 plus reference TRBV14 and TRBJ2-6, the full variable domain is EAGVTQFPSHSVIEKGQTVTLRCDPISGHDNLYWYRRVMGKEIKFLLHFVKESKQDESGMPNNRFLAERTGGTYSTLKVQPAELEDSGVYFCASSQVAGYSGANVLTFGAGSRLTVL.